A selection of T cell receptor beta chains follows, all from one sample in a study of spatial heterogeneity in lung cancer. One entry per CDR3 protein results from TCRdb running MiXCR on the 5' RACE reads. The sample has 13,000 or so distinct CDR3 sequences, 3% to 4% seen once. Sequencing used lung tumor tissue, obtained at surgery. These receptor sequences come from a male donor with early-stage non-small cell lung cancer. Each CDR3 is given with its conserved first and last residue. Each record gives: J gene, V gene, D gene, clone size, CDR3 DNA, CDR3 protein. The D gene is left open where the match is weak. A row's size may be missing; if present it is once, few, many or a size class.

TRBJ2-3 | TRBV9 | . | many | TGTGCCAGCAGCGTAGCTAACGGGGGTACGCAGTATTTT | CASSVANGGTQYF
TRBJ2-7 | TRBV5-4 | . | many | TGTGCCAGCAGCTTGGCCGGCAGGAACTACGAGCAGTACTTC | CASSLAGRNYEQYF
TRBJ2-7 | TRBV18 | . | many | TGTGCCAGCTCAACAGGGTCGTATTCCTACGAGCAGTACTTC | CASSTGSYSYEQYF
TRBJ2-7 | TRBV9 | TRBD2 | . | TGTGCCAGCAGCGACCGCCCGGGGGGGTCGGCTGACGAGCAGTACTTC | CASSDRPGGSADEQYF
TRBJ1-4 | TRBV7-9 | . | many | TGTGCCAGCAGCCCGGAGGCAACTAATGAAAAACTGTTTTTT | CASSPEATNEKLFF
TRBJ1-2 | TRBV6-5 | . | many | TGTGCCAGCACCTCACCGTGGGGGGAAGGTGGCTACACCTTC | CASTSPWGEGGYTF
TRBJ2-1 | TRBV4-2 | TRBD2 | many | TGTGCCAGCAGCCAAAGACTAGCGGGGGCCCACAATGAGCAGTTCTTC | CASSQRLAGAHNEQFF
TRBJ2-3 | TRBV20-1 | TRBD2 | many | TGCAGTGCTTATAGCGGGGGCACAGATACGCAGTATTTT | CSAYSGGTDTQYF
TRBJ2-3 | TRBV6-5 | . | many | TGTGCCAGCAGTTCTCGTCCGGTGTCAGATACGCAGTATTTT | CASSSRPVSDTQYF
TRBJ2-7 | TRBV9 | . | many | TGTGCCAGCAGCCCCTCCCCCGAGTCGTCGTACGAGCAGTACTTC | CASSPSPESSYEQYF
TRBJ2-6 | TRBV28 | . | many | TGTGCCATCCGTGCCCTCTCTGGGGCCAACGTCCTGACTTTC | CAIRALSGANVLTF
TRBJ2-2 | TRBV7-2 | . | few | TGTGCCAGCAGCTTAGTGATAGGTGCGAACACCGGGGAGCTGTTTTTT | CASSLVIGANTGELFF
TRBJ1-1 | TRBV28 | TRBD1 | many | TGTGCCAGCAAACGACAGGGGTTGAACACTGAAGCTTTCTTT | CASKRQGLNTEAFF
TRBJ2-1 | TRBV12-5 | . | medium-sized | TGTGCTAGTGGAGCCGACGGAGTCCAAAATGAGCAGTTCTTC | CASGADGVQNEQFF
TRBJ2-7 | TRBV10-3 | . | many | TGTGCCATCAGTGACGGACGCTACGAGCAGTACTTC | CAISDGRYEQYF
TRBJ2-1 | TRBV5-4 | . | few | TGTGCCAGCCGCCCAGGGGGGGGGGTTAATGAGCAGTTCTTC | CASRPGGGVNEQFF
TRBJ1-1 | TRBV5-1 | . | many | TGCGCCAGCAGCTTTCAGCCGTCCTCAGGGACTGAAGCTTTCTTT | CASSFQPSSGTEAFF
TRBJ2-1 | TRBV18 | . | many | TGTGCCAGCTCACCTTCCGGAGCAGGGGGGAATGAGCAGTTCTTC | CASSPSGAGGNEQFF
TRBJ2-1 | TRBV15 | TRBD2 | many | TGTGCCACCAGCGGGTCCTTACTAGCGGGGGAGTACAATGAGCAGTTCTTC | CATSGSLLAGEYNEQFF
TRBJ2-5 | TRBV27 | . | many | TGTGCCAGCCGAACGGGGGAGACCCAGTACTTC | CASRTGETQYF
TRBJ2-5 | TRBV5-4 | . | few | TGTGCCAGCAGCAGAGACATACAAGAGACCCAGTACTTC | CASSRDIQETQYF
TRBJ2-1 | TRBV5-4 | . | many | TGTGCCAGCACCGTATGGCGGGGATACAATGAGCAGTTCTTC | CASTVWRGYNEQFF
TRBJ2-7 | TRBV7-2 | . | many | TGTGCCAGCAGCTTAGTTGCGAATTCCTACGAGCAGTACTTC | CASSLVANSYEQYF
TRBJ2-2 | TRBV4-1 | . | many | TGCGCCAGCAGCCAAGAGGTCGGGGAGCTGTTTTTT | CASSQEVGELFF
TRBJ2-6 | TRBV6-2/TRBV6-3 | . | many | TGTGCCAGCAGTTTAAGGGGATCTGGGGCCAACGTCCTGACTTTC | CASSLRGSGANVLTF
TRBJ1-3 | TRBV7-6 | TRBD1 | medium-sized | TGTGCCAGCAGCCAAAACAGGGGAAGAGTCTCTGGAAACACCATATATTTT | CASSQNRGRVSGNTIYF
TRBJ2-1 | TRBV10-3 | TRBD1 | many | TGTGCCATCAGGAAACAGGGGGCCTCCAGGGATGAGCAGTTCTTC | CAIRKQGASRDEQFF
TRBJ1-4 | TRBV12-3/TRBV12-4 | TRBD1 | many | TGTGCCAGCTCCCAAGGGACAGGGACACATGAAAAACTGTTTTTT | CASSQGTGTHEKLFF
TRBJ1-1 | TRBV21-1 | . | many | TGTGCCAGCAGCACGACAACGCCGTGGACTGAAGCTTTCTTT | CASSTTTPWTEAFF
TRBJ1-2 | TRBV28 | . | . | TGTGCCAGCAGTTTATACGGCAGGGAACCAAACTATGGCTACACCTTC | CASSLYGREPNYGYTF
TRBJ2-7 | TRBV11-2 | TRBD1 | many | TGTGCCAGCAGCTCCAAGACAGGGATTCTTTATGAGCAGTACTTC | CASSSKTGILYEQYF
TRBJ2-1 | TRBV11-2 | . | medium-sized | TGTGCCAGCAGCCTTAATTCGGGCGGGGACTATGAGCAGTTCTTC | CASSLNSGGDYEQFF
TRBJ1-2 | TRBV20-1 | TRBD1 | many | TGCAGTGCTAGAGCCCGTCTTTTGGCAGGGGGTTTTTATTCGGGAGGCTACACCTTC | CSARARLLAGGFYSGGYTF
TRBJ2-1 | TRBV19 | . | many | TGTGCCAGTATGCGGGGGCCGTACAATGAGCAGTTCTTC | CASMRGPYNEQFF
TRBJ1-2 | TRBV12-3/TRBV12-4 | TRBD1 | many | TGTGCCAGCAGTCTCCCGGACAGGGGGCGGGGGGGCTACACCTTC | CASSLPDRGRGGYTF
TRBJ2-2 | TRBV5-1 | . | many | TGCGCCAGCAGCTTGACTAGACTAAACACCGGGGAGCTGTTTTTT | CASSLTRLNTGELFF
TRBJ2-3 | TRBV29-1 | TRBD1 | medium-sized | TGCAGCGTTGTTGGAGCCACGGACAGGGCCACAGATACGCAGTATTTT | CSVVGATDRATDTQYF
TRBJ2-6 | TRBV28 | TRBD1 | medium-sized | TGTGCCAGCAGTTTCATGACAGGGACCGGGGCCAACGTCCTGACTTTC | CASSFMTGTGANVLTF
TRBJ2-5 | TRBV10-3 | TRBD1 | many | TGTGCCATCAGGGCAGGACAGGCCGGTGCCCAGTACTTC | CAIRAGQAGAQYF
TRBJ2-1 | TRBV24-1 | TRBD2 | medium-sized | TGTGCCACCAGGGTAGCGGGACGGGGTGAGCAGTTCTTC | CATRVAGRGEQFF
TRBJ2-5 | TRBV5-1 | . | many | TGCGCCAGCAGCTTGTTTGGGGACCCGAGAAGGAGAGAGACCCAGTACTTC | CASSLFGDPRRRETQYF